This entry features one T cell receptor beta chain sequence. The sample comes from a study of cytomegalovirus exposure and HLA in healthy donors. V was pared by 3 bases and J by 4 bases, with 11 bases of the junction left unmatched. CDR3 length equals 16 residues. The germline V gene has CDR1 SGHDN and CDR2 FVKESK. Vbeta (60) and Jbeta (13) primers were used in the PCR. Profiling relied on immunoSEQ multiplex PCR, and the TCRdb table lists in-frame clones only, not all of them. The top ten clones hold over 0.95% of a sample with approximately 91,000 clones, roughly 76% of them seen once. V gene TRBV14 combines with J gene TRBJ2-5, with TRBD1 identical over 7 bases. This clonotype was obtained from a female donor in good health and CMV-seronegative. The sample was PBMCs. CDR3: CASSHRIQGVGETQYF. The CDR3 DNA reads TGTGCCAGCAGCCACCGAATTCAGGGGGTTGGAGAGACCCAGTACTTC.